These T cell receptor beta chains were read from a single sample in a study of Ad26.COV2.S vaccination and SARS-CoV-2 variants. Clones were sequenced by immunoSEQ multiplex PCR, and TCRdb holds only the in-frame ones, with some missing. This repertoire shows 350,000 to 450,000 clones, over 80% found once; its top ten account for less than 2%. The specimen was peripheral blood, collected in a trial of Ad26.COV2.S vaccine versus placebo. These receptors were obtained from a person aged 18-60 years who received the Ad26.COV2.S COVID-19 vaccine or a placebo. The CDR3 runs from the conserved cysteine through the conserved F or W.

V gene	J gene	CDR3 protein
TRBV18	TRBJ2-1	CASSRGFQEQFF
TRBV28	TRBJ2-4	CASTSPWRGVGKNIQYF
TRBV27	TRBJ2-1	CASSPSLAGVLNEQFF
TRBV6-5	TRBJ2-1	CASTPVRGTYNEQFF
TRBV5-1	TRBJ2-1	CASSLAGRGGLDEQFF
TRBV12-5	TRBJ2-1	CASGFSGGPYNEQFF
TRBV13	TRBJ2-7	CASSLGLSFEQYF
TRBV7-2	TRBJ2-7	CASSNRGRDRPSYEQYF
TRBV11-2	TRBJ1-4	CASSFSGAGEKLFF
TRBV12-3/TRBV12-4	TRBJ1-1	CAVIGLGTEAFF